The clone carrying this T cell receptor beta chain was counted at least ten times. Its antigen is currently unknown. These data come from a study of response to subunit inactivated influenza vaccine. The CDR3 has 11 amino acids. The germline V and J ends were trimmed by 4 bases and 7 bases, with 7 bases remaining between them. The germline gives CDR1 SQVTM, CDR2 ANQGSEA. TCRdb passed the RT-PCR reads through MiXCR, listing each CDR3 protein once. The repertoire holds 500,000 or so distinct CDR3 sequences, with approximately 15% as singletons. Study results and limitations: There was a suggestion from the authors that each seasonal influenza vaccination recruits few new T cells.

The sample consisted of CD4+ T cells sorted from PBMCs, taken approximately 25 months after vaccination. This sequence originates from a man between 50 and 75 years old who received an inactivated influenza vaccine. The chain combines TRBV29-1 with TRBJ2-2; D ambiguous. The chain's CDR3 is CSVASSGELFF. CDR3 nucleotides: TGCAGCGTTGCCTCGAGCGGGGAGCTGTTTTTT.